The 15 T cell receptor beta chains presented below share a single source sample, sequenced in a study of blood T cell repertoires in COVID-19. Sequencing was performed with immunoSEQ multiplex PCR; in TCRdb, only in-frame clones are kept and a portion is missing. The profile covers under 200,000 clones, with 85% to 90% appearing a single time and 2% to 3% taken by the ten largest. The sequenced sample consisted of peripheral blood. These TCRs come from an elderly woman with COVID-19, enrolled during active disease.

This chain joins TRBV19 and TRBJ2-2; weak D call: TRBD1 (5 bases). Germline-derived CDR1 and CDR2 are LNHDA and SQIVND (reference sequence). Trimming removed 7 bases at V and 0 bases at J, with 9 bases between. The CDR3 totals 14 residues. Here the CDR3 DNA reads TGTGCCAGTATAGGGGCTTCGAACACCGGGGAGCTGTTTTTT. Encoded protein: CASIGASNTGELFF.

The rearrangement uses TRBV6-2 or TRBV6-3 and TRBJ2-2, with 7 nucleotides matching TRBD2. The trim removed 0 bases at V and 5 bases at J, leaving 6 bases unmatched. The V gene's germline CDR1 is MNHEY and CDR2 SVGEGT. CDR3 length: 16 residues. The CDR3 bases are TGTGCCAGCAGTTACTCTAGGACTAGTCTGACCGGGGAGCTGTTTTTT. Translated, it gives CASSYSRTSLTGELFF.

This chain links TRBV6-1 with TRBJ2-3; TRBD2 matches 7 bases. Looked up from germline, CDR1 is MNHNS and CDR2 is SASEGT. J lost 2 bases, V lost 2 bases, and 4 bases had no gene match. The CDR3 is made up of 15 amino acids. This chain's CDR3 is CASSEQRGDTDTQYF. CDR3 bases: TGTGCCAGCAGTGAACAGCGGGGCGACACAGATACGCAGTATTTT.

V gene TRBV6-6 combines with J gene TRBJ1-4; tentative D call: TRBD1 (6 bases). Germline V gene sequence: CDR1 MNHNY, CDR2 SVGAGI (reference sequence). The CDR3 is 16 amino acids. The V end lost 5 bases, the J end lost 8 bases, and 21 bases lay between the germline ends. CDR3 bases: TGTGCCAGCAGTCCCAGGCTCTGGGACAAGTTGGAAAAACTGTTTTTT. As protein: CASSPRLWDKLEKLFF.

This chain connects TRBV9 to TRBJ1-1; possibly TRBD1 for D (5 bases). This CDR3 contains 15 residues. Looked up from germline, CDR1 is SGDLS and CDR2 is YYNGEE. The germline V and J ends were trimmed by 0 bases and 2 bases, with 11 bases remaining between them. DNA for the CDR3: TGTGCCAGCAGCGTAGGCGGGACGGCAAACACTGAAGCTTTCTTT. Its protein product is CASSVGGTANTEAFF.

This rearrangement joins TRBV3-1 (or the pseudogene TRBV3-2) to TRBJ1-1; a weak D match, TRBD1 (5 bases). The CDR3 extends over 15 amino acids. Trimming took 8 bases from V and 4 from J, leaving 20 bases between them. CDR1 is LGHDT and CDR2 is YNNKEL in the germline V gene (reference sequence). In DNA, the CDR3 is TGTGCCAGCTCCTCGGGGGGAGGAGGTTTCACTGAAGCTTTCTTT. Translation gives CASSSGGGGFTEAFF.

The chain links TRBV3-1 (or the pseudogene TRBV3-2) to TRBJ2-2; no firm D call. Trimming removed 0 bases from V and 4 bases from J, with 6 bases in between. The CDR3 contains 14 residues. The germline V gene encodes CDR1 LGHDT and CDR2 YNNKEL (reference sequence). The CDR3 reads CASSQDSPTGELFF. The CDR3 region has the DNA TGTGCCAGCAGCCAAGATAGCCCCACCGGGGAGCTGTTTTTT.

The genes are TRBV5-1 and TRBJ1-2, with D perhaps TRBD1 (6 bases). Germline CDR1 reads SGHRS; CDR2 reads YFSETQ. The CDR3 is 13 residues long. Trimming removed 5 bases from V and 6 bases from J, with 14 bases in between. The CDR3 DNA sequence: TGCGCCAGCAGGACGGACAGCTCCGATGGCTACACCTTC. It yields the protein CASRTDSSDGYTF.

This chain uses TRBV11-2 with TRBJ2-2; D is perhaps TRBD2 (5 bases). Germline CDR1 reads SGHAT; CDR2 reads FQNNGV. Trimming cost V 1 base and J 7 bases, with 13 bases left between them. The CDR3 spans 15 residues. CDR3 sequence (DNA): TGTGCCAGCAGCTTAGTTGGCGGGTACGGCGGGGAGCTGTTTTTT. It is translated as CASSLVGGYGGELFF.

This clone was seen once. V and J are TRBV7-9 and TRBJ1-3; 7 positions match TRBD1. The CDR3 consists of 14 residues. With 4 bases clipped from V and 4 bases from J, the junction kept 4 bases outside the gene matches. Germline loops: CDR1 SEHNR, CDR2 FQNEAQ (reference sequence). The CDR3 DNA sequence: TGTGCCAGCAGCTCGACAGGGATCGGAAACACCATATATTTT. It is translated as CASSSTGIGNTIYF.

The rearrangement joins TRBV6-5 to TRBJ2-5, with D perhaps TRBD1 (5 bases). Trimming took off 2 bases at V and 3 bases at J, with 10 bases between the two ends. CDR1 and CDR2 from the germline V gene are MNHEY and SVGAGI. CDR3 length equals 14 residues. CDR3 nucleotide sequence: TGTGCCAGCAGTTACGGGCAGGGTAAAGAGACCCAGTACTTC. The encoded protein is CASSYGQGKETQYF.

The chain recombines TRBV6-2 or TRBV6-3 with TRBJ2-7, with D possibly TRBD1 on 6 matching bases. This CDR3 comprises 11 residues. The V gene lost 6 bases and the J gene lost 13 bases, with 16 bases spanning the gap. Germline V lookup: CDR1 MNHEY, CDR2 SVGEGT. The CDR3 region has the DNA TGTGCCAGCAGCATACAGGGCCCCCCTTACTTC. This encodes CASSIQGPPYF.

The V and J genes are TRBV6-5 and TRBJ1-1; 7 bases map to TRBD1. CDR1 is MNHEY and CDR2 is SVGAGI in the germline V gene. Trimming at V came to 7 bases and at J to 0 bases, leaving 5 bases not matched to a gene. The CDR3 has 14 amino acids. In nucleotides, the CDR3 is TGTGCCAGCAATAAGGGGGCATTGAACACTGAAGCTTTCTTT. It yields the protein CASNKGALNTEAFF.

The rearrangement joins TRBV29-1 to TRBJ2-5; 11 bases line up with TRBD1. V was pared by 7 bases and J by 5 bases, with 12 bases of the junction left unmatched. The germline gives CDR1 SQVTM, CDR2 ANQGSEA. The CDR3 totals 15 residues. Written as DNA, the CDR3 is TGCAGCGCCATACTAGGACAGGGGGCTGGGGAGACCCAGTACTTC. Its protein product is CSAILGQGAGETQYF.

V usage is TRBV19 and J usage is TRBJ1-5, with a tentative D call TRBD1 (6 bases). Deletions cut 2 bases from V and 0 bases from J, with 14 bases between. The CDR3 contains 17 residues. Germline loops: CDR1 LNHDA, CDR2 SQIVND (reference sequence). The CDR3 is CASSILRGRTSNQPQHF. CDR3 coding DNA: TGTGCCAGTAGTATACTCAGGGGCCGAACTAGCAATCAGCCCCAGCATTTT.